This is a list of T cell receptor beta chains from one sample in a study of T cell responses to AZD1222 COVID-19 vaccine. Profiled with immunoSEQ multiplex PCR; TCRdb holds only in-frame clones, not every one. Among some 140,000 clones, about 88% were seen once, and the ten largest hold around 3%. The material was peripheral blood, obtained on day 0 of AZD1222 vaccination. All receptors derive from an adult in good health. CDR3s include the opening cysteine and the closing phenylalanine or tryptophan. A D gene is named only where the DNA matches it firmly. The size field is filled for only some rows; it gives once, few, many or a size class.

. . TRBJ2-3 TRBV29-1 CSVGRGGTDTQYF TGCAGCGTTGGGCGGGGCGGCACAGATACGCAGTATTTT
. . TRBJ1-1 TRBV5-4 CASSLGGRANTEAFF TGTGCCAGCAGCTTGGGGGGCAGGGCGAACACTGAAGCTTTCTTT
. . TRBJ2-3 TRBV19 CASGRPGAEGDTQYF TGTGCCAGTGGCCGGCCGGGGGCCGAGGGTGATACGCAGTATTTT
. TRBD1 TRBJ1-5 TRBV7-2 CASSFQGALEPQHF TGTGCCAGCAGCTTCCAGGGGGCTTTGGAGCCCCAGCATTTT
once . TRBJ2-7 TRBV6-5 CASSYSSQGNEQYF TGTGCCAGCAGTTACTCGAGTCAGGGCAACGAGCAGTACTTC
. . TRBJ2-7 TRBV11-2 CASSLDLNKGPTYEQYF TGTGCCAGCAGCTTAGACCTCAACAAGGGGCCTACCTACGAGCAGTACTTC
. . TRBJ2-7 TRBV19 CASSMGGGYEQYF TGTGCCAGTAGTATGGGAGGGGGATACGAGCAGTACTTC
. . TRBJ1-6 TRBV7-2 CASSLTASPLHF TGTGCCAGCAGCTTAACGGCATCACCCCTCCACTTT
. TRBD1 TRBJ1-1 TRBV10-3 CAINGQGAQDTEAFF TGTGCCATCAACGGACAGGGGGCGCAGGACACTGAAGCTTTCTTT
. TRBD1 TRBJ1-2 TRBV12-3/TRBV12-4 CASSSTGGYGYTF TGTGCCAGCAGTTCAACAGGGGGATATGGCTACACCTTC
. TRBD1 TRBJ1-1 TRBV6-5 CASSTGQGAEAFF TGTGCCAGCAGTACGGGGCAGGGGGCTGAAGCTTTCTTT
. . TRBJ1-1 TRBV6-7 CASSSPGIHPMNTEAFF TGTGCCAGCAGTTCCCCCGGGATTCATCCCATGAACACTGAAGCTTTCTTT
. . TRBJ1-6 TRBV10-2 CASRRNRVGDSPLHF TGCGCCAGCAGAAGAAACCGGGTAGGCGACTCACCCCTCCACTTT
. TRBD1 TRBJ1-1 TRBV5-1 CASSSFLDRGQRVDTEAFF TGCGCCAGCAGCTCCTTTCTGGACAGGGGGCAAAGGGTAGACACTGAAGCTTTCTTT
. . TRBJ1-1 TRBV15 CATRASRDSNTEAFF TGTGCCACCAGAGCGTCTCGAGACAGTAACACTGAAGCTTTCTTT
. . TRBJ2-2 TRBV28 CASRGRNTGELFF TGTGCCAGCAGGGGACGGAACACCGGGGAGCTGTTTTTT
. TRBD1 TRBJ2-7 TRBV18 CASSLKDRKSYEQYF TGTGCCAGCTCACTAAAGGACAGGAAATCTTACGAGCAGTACTTC
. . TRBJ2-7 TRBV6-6 CASSYNDYEQYF TGTGCCAGCAGTTACAACGACTACGAGCAGTACTTC